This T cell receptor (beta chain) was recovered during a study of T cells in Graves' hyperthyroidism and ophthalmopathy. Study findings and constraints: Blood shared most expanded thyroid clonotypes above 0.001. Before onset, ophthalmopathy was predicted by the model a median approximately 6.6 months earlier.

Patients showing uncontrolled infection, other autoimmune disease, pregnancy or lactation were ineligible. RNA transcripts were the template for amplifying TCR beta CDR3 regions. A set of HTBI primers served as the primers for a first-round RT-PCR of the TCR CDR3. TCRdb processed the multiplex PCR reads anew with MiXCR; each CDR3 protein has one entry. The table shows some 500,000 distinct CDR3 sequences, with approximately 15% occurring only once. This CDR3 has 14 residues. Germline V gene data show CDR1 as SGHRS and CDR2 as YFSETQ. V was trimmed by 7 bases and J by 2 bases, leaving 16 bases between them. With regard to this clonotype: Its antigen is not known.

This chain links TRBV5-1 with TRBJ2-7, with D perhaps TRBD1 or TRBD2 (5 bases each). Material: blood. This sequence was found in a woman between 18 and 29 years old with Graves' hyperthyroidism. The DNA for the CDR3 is TGCGCCAGCCAAGCTGGAGTGGGGGCCTACGAGCAGTACGTC. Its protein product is CASQAGVGAYEQYV.